This T cell receptor (beta chain) appears in the sequencing data of a study of blood T cell repertoires in COVID-19. Whole-study context: The United States, Italy and Spain supplied acute and convalescent COVID-19 samples. Sample material is recorded as cDNA or gDNA derived from T cells, B-cell-depleted T cells, or PBMCs.

How the authors handled the data: Estimates of nucleated cell counts were drawn from the amplification of reference gene primers. Assay used: immunoSEQ multiplex PCR; TCRdb lists only in-frame clones, some missing. That table supplies the V and J calls and clone size; D and trimming were determined from the DNA. The data show 150,000 to 200,000 clones, with around nine tenths seen just once and roughly 0.85% held by the top ten. CDR1 SGHRS and CDR2 YFSETQ come from the germline V gene. The CDR3 is made up of 15 amino acids. Trimming removed 4 bases from V and 8 bases from J; junction bases left unmatched: 11.

This rearrangement joins TRBV5-1 to TRBJ2-1, with TRBD1 matching 8 bases. The receptor comes from a woman younger than 30 who had recovered from COVID-19. Input material: peripheral blood. This chain's CDR3 is CASSLAWTGWDEQFF. The CDR3, as DNA: TGCGCCAGCAGCCTGGCATGGACAGGGTGGGATGAGCAGTTCTTC.